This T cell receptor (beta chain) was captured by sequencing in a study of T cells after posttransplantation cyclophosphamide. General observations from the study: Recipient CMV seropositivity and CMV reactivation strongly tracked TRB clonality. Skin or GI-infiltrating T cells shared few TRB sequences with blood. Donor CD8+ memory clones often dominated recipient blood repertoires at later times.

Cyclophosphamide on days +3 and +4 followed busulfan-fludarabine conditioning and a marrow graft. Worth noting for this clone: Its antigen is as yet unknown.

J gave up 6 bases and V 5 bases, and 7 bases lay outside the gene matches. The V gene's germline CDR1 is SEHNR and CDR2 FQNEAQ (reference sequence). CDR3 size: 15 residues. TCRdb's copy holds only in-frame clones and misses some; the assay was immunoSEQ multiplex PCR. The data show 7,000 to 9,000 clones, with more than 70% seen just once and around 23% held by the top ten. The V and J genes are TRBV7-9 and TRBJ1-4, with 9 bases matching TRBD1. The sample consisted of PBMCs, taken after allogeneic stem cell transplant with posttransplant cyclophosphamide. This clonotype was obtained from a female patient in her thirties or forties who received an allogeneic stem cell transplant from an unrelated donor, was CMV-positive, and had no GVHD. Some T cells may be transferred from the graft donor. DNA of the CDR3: TGTGCCAGCAGCCTAGGGGGACAGGGTTATGAAAAACTGTTTTTT. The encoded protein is CASSLGGQGYEKLFF. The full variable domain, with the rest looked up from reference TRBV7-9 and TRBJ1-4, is DTGVSQNPRHKITKRGQNVTFRCDPISEHNRLYWYRQTLGQGPEFLTYFQNEAQLEKSRLLSDRFSAERPKGSFSTLEIQRTEQGDSAMYLCASSLGGQGYEKLFFGSGTQLSVL.